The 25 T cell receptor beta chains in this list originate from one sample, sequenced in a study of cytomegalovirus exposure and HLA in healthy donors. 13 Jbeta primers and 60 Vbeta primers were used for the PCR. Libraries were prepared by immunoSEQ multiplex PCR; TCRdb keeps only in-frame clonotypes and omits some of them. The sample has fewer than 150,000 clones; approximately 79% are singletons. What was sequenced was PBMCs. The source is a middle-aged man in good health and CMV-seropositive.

Here the CDR3 reads CASSGLGQYSPYEQYF. CDR3 nucleotide sequence: TGCGCCAGCAGTGGACTTGGACAGTATTCCCCCTACGAGCAGTACTTC. This sequence joins TRBV10-1 and TRBJ2-7; D is possibly TRBD1 (6 bases). CDR1 and CDR2 from the germline V gene are WNHNN and SYGVQD (reference sequence). With 4 bases removed from V and 2 bases from J, the gap between germline ends came to 18 bases. This CDR3 comprises 16 residues.

The CDR3 DNA is TGTGCCAGCTCACCACCGAGGGGACAGGGGTTCTATGGCTACACCTTC. Amino acid sequence: CASSPPRGQGFYGYTF. V usage is TRBV18 and J usage is TRBJ1-2; 10 bases agree with TRBD1. V shed 0 bases, J shed 4 bases, and the junction held 5 bases outside the gene matches. This CDR3 has 16 amino acids. Germline CDR1 KGHSH, CDR2 LQKENI.

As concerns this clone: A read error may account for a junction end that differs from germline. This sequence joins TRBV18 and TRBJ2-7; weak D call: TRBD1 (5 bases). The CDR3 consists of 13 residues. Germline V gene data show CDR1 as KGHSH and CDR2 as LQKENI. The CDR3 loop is CAGSPDNSYEQYF. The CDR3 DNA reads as TGTGCCGGCTCACCGGACAACTCCTACGAGCAGTACTTC.

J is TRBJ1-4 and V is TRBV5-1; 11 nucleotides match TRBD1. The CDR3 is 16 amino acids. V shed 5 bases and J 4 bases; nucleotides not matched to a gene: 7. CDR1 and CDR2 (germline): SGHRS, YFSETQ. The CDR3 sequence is CASRTGTGGNNEKLFF. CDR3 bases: TGCGCCAGCAGGACCGGGACAGGGGGAAATAATGAAAAACTGTTTTTT.

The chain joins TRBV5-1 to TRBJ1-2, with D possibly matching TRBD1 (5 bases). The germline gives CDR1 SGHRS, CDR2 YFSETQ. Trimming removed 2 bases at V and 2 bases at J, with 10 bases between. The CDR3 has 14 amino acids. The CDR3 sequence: CASSLLTDNYGYTF. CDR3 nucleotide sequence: TGCGCCAGCAGCTTATTGACAGACAACTATGGCTACACCTTC.

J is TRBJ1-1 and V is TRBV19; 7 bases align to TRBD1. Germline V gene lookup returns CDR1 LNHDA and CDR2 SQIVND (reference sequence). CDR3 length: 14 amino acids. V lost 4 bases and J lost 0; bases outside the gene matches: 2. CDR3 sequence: CASSKGQLNTEAFF. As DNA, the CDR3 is TGTGCCAGTAGTAAGGGACAGTTGAACACTGAAGCTTTCTTT.

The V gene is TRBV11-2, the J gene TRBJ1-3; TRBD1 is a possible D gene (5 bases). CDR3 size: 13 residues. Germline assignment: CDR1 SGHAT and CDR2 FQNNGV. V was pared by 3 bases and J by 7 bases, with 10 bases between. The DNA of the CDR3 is TGTGCCAGCAGCTTCCCTGGGGGGAACACCATATATTTT. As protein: CASSFPGGNTIYF.

CDR3 bases: TGCGCCAGCAGCTTGGCTCCACAGTACCAAGAGACCCAGTACTTC. It encodes CASSLAPQYQETQYF. The chain has TRBV5-1 and TRBJ2-5; D remains unclear. The CDR3 has 15 residues. Trimming took off 0 bases at V and 0 bases at J, with 9 bases between the two ends. Germline values: CDR1 SGHRS, CDR2 YFSETQ.

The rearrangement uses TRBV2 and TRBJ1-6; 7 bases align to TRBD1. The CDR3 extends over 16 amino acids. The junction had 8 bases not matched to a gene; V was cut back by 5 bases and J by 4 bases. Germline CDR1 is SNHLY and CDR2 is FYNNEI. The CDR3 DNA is TGTGCCAGCAGTTCGTACAGGGGCGGATATAATTCACCCCTCCACTTT. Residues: CASSSYRGGYNSPLHF.

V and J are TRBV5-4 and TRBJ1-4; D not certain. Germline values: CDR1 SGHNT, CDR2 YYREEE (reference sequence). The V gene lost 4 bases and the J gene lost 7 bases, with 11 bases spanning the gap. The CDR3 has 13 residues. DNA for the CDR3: TGTGCCAGCAGCGTCCGGGGAAGTGAAAAACTGTTTTTT. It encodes CASSVRGSEKLFF.

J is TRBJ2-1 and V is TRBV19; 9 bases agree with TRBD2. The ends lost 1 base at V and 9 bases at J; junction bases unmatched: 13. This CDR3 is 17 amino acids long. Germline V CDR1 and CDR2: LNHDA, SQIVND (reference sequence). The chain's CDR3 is CASSIGSSGRRRGEQFF. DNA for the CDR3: TGTGCCAGTAGTATAGGATCGAGCGGGAGGAGACGAGGTGAGCAGTTCTTC.

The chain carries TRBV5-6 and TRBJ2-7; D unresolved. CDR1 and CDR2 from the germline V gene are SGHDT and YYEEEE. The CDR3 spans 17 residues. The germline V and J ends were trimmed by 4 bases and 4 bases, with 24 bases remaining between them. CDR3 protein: CASSPGVSLPGAYEQYF. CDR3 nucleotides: TGTGCCAGCAGCCCCGGCGTTAGCTTGCCCGGCGCTTACGAGCAGTACTTC.

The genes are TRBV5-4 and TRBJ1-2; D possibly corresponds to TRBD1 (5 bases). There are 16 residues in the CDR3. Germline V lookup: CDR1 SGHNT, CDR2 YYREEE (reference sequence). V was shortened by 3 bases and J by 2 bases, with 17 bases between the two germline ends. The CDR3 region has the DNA TGTGCCAGCAGCTCTTGGGTCGGGGGGGGAAACTATGGCTACACCTTC. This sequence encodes CASSSWVGGGNYGYTF.

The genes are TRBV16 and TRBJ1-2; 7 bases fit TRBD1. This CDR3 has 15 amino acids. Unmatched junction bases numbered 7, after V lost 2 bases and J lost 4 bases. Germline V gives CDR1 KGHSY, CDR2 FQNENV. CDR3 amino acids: CASSQETGFGYGYTF. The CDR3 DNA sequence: TGTGCCAGCAGCCAAGAGACAGGGTTCGGCTATGGCTACACCTTC. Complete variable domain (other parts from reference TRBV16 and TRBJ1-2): GEEVAQTPKHLVRGEGQKAKLYCAPIKGHSYVFWYQQVLKNEFKFLISFQNENVFDETGMPKERFSAKCLPNSPCSLEIQATKLEDSAVYFCASSQETGFGYGYTFGSGTRLTVV.

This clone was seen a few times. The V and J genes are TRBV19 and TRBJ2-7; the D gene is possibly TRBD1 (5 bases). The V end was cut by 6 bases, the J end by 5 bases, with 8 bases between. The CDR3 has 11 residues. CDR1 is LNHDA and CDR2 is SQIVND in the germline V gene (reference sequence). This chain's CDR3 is CASREGDEQYF. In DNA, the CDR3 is TGTGCCAGTAGGGAAGGGGACGAGCAGTACTTC.

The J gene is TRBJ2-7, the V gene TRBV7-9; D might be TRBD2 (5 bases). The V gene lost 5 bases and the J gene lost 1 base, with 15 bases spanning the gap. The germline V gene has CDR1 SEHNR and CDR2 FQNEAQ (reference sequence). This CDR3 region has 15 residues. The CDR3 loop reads CASSPDGVLSYEQYF. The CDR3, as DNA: TGTGCCAGCAGCCCAGACGGGGTCTTATCCTACGAGCAGTACTTC.

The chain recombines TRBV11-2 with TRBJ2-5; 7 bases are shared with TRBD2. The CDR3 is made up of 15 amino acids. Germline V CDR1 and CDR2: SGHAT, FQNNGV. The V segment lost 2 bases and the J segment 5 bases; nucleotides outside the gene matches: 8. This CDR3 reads CASSLTVGGDETQYF. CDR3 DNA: TGTGCCAGCAGCTTAACGGTGGGGGGGGACGAGACCCAGTACTTC.

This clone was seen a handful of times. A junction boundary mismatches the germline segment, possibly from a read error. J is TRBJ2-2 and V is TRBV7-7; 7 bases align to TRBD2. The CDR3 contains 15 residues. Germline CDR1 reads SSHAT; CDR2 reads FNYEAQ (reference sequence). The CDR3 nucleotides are TGTGCTAGCAGCCCCCAGTCGGGAGGCACCGGGGAGCTGTTTTTT. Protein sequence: CASSPQSGGTGELFF.

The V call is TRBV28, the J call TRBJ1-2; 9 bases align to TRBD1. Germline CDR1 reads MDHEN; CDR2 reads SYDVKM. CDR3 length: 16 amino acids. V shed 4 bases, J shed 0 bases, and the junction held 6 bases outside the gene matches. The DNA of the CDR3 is TGTGCCAGCAGTTCTCCCCGACAGGGGGCTAACTATGGCTACACCTTC. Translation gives CASSSPRQGANYGYTF.

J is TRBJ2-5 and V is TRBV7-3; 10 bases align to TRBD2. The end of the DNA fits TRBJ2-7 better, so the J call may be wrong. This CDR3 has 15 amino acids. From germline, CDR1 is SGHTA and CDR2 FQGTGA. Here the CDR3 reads CASSFLAGAFYEQYF. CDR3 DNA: TGTGCCAGCAGCTTTCTAGCGGGAGCCTTCTACGAGCAGTACTTC.

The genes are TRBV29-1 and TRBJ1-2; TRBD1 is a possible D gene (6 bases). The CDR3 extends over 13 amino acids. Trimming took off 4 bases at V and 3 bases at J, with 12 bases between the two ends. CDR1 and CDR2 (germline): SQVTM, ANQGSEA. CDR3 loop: CSVGEQGYYGYTF. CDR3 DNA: TGCAGCGTTGGCGAACAGGGCTACTATGGCTACACCTTC.

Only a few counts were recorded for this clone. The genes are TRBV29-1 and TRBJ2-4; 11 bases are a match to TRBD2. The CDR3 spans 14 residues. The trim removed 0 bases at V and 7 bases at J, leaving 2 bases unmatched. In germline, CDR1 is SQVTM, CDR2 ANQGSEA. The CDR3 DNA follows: TGCAGCGTTGAAGAGACTAGCGGGGCGAACATTCAGTACTTC. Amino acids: CSVEETSGANIQYF. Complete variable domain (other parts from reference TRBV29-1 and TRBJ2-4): SAVISQKPSRDICQRGTSLTIQCQVDSQVTMMFWYRQQPGQSLTLIATANQGSEATYESGFVIDKFPISRPNLTFSTLTVSNMSPEDSSIYLCSVEETSGANIQYFGAGTRLSVL.

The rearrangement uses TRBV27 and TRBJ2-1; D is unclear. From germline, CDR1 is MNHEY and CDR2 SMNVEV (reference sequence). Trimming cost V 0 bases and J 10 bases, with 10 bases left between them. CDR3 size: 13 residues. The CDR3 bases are TGTGCCAGCAGTTTATCGGCCCGCAGGGAGCAGTTCTTC. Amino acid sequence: CASSLSARREQFF.

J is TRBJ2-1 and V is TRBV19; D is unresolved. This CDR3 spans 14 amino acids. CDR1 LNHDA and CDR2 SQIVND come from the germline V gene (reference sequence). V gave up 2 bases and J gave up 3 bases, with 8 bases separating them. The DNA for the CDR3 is TGTGCCAGTAGTATAAGCAGGATCTACAATGAGCAGTTCTTC. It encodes CASSISRIYNEQFF. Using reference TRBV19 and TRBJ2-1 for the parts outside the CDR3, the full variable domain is DGGITQSPKYLFRKEGQNVTLSCEQNLNHDAMYWYRQDPGQGLRLIYYSQIVNDFQKGDIAEGYSVSREKKESFPLTVTSAQKNPTAFYLCASSISRIYNEQFFGPGTRLTVL.

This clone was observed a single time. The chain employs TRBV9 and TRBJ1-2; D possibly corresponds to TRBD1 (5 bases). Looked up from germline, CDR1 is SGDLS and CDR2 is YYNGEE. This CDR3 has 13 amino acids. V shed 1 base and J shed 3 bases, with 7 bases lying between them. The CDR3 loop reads CASSVSGYYGYTF. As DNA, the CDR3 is TGTGCCAGCAGCGTATCAGGGTACTATGGCTACACCTTC. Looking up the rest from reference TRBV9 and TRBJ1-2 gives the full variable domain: DSGVTQTPKHLITATGQRVTLRCSPRSGDLSVYWYQQSLDQGLQFLIQYYNGEERAKGNILERFSAQQFPDLHSELNLSSLELGDSALYFCASSVSGYYGYTFGSGTRLTVV.